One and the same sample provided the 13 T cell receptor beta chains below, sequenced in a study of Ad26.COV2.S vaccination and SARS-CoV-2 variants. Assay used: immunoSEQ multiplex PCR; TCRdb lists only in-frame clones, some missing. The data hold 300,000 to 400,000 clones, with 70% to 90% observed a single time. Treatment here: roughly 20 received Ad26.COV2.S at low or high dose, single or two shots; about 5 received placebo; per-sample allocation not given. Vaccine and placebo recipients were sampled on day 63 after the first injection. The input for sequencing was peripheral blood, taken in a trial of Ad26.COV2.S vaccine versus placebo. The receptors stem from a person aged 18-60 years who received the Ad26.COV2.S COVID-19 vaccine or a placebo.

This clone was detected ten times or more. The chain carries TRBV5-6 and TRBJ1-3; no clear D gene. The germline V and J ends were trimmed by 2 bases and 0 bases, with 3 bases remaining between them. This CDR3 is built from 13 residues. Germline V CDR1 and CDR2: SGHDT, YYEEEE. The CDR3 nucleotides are TGTGCCAGCAGCTTACACTCTGGAAACACCATATATTTT. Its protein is CASSLHSGNTIYF. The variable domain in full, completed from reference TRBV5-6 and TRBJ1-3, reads DAGVTQSPTHLIKTRGQQVTLRCSPKSGHDTVSWYQQALGQGPQFIFQYYEEEERQRGNFPDRFSGHQFPNYSSELNVNALLLGDSALYLCASSLHSGNTIYFGEGSWLTVV.

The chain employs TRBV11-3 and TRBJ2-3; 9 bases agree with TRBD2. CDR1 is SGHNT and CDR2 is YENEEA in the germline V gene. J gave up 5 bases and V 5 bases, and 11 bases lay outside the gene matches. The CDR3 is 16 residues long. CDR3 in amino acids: CASSTPRTSEGDTQYF. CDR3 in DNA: TGTGCCAGCAGCACCCCCCGGACTAGCGAGGGAGATACGCAGTATTTT.

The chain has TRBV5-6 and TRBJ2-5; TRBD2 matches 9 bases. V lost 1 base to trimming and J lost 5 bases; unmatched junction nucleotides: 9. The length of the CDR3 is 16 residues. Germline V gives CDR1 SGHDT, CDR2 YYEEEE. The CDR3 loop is CASSLWGLAAGETQYF. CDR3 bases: TGTGCCAGCAGCTTGTGGGGACTAGCAGCCGGGGAGACCCAGTACTTC.

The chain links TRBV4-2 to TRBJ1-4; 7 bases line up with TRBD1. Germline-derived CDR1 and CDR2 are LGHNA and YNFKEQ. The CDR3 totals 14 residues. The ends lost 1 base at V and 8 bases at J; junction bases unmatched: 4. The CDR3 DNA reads TGTGCCAGCAGCCAAGGACAGGGTCAAGAAAAACTGTTTTTT. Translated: CASSQGQGQEKLFF.

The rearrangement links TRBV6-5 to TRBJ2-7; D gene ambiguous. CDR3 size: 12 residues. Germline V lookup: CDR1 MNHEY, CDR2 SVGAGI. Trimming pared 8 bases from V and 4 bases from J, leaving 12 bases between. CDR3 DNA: TGTGCCAGCTCCGCCCTCGGTTACGAGCAGTACTTC. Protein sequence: CASSALGYEQYF.

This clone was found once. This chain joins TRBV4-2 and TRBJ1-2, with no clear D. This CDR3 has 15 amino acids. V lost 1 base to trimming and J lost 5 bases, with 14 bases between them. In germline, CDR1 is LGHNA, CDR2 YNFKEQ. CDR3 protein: CASSQGLSGGYGYTF. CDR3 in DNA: TGTGCCAGCAGCCAAGGACTATCGGGAGGATATGGCTACACCTTC.

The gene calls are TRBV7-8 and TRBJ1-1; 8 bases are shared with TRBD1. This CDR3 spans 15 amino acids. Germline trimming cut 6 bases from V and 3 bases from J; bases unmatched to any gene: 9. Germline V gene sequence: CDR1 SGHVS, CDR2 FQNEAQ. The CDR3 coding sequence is TGTGCCAGCAGTTATCAGGGGGCGAGTGACACTGAAGCTTTCTTT. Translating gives CASSYQGASDTEAFF. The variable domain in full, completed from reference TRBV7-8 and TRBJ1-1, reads GAGVSQSPRYKVAKRGQDVALRCDPISGHVSLFWYQQALGQGPEFLTYFQNEAQLDKSGLPSDRFFAERPEGSVSTLKIQRTQQEDSAVYLCASSYQGASDTEAFFGQGTRLTVV.

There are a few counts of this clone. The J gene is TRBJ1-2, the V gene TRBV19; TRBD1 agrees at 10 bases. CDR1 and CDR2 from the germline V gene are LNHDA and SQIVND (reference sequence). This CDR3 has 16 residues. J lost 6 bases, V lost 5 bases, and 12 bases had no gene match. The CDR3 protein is CASSPSPGQGRDGYTF. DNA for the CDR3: TGTGCCAGTAGTCCCTCGCCGGGACAGGGGAGGGATGGCTACACCTTC.

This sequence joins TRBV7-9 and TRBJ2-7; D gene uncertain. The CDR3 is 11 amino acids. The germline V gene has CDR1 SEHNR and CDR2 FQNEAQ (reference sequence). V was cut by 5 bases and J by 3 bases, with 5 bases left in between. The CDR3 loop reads CASSKGYEQYF. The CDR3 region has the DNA TGTGCCAGCAGCAAGGGCTACGAGCAGTACTTC.

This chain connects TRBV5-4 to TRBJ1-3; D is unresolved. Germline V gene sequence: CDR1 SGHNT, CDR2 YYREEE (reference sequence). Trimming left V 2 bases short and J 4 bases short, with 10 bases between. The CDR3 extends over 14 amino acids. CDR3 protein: CASSLRGSGNTIYF. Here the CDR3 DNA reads TGTGCCAGCAGCTTAAGAGGGTCAGGAAACACCATATATTTT.

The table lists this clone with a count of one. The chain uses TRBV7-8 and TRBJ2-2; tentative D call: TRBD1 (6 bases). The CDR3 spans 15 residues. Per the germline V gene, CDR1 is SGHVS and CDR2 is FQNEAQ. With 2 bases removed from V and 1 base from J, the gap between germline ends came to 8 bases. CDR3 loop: CASSLRDKNTGELFF. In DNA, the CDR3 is TGTGCCAGCAGCTTAAGGGACAAGAACACCGGGGAGCTGTTTTTT.

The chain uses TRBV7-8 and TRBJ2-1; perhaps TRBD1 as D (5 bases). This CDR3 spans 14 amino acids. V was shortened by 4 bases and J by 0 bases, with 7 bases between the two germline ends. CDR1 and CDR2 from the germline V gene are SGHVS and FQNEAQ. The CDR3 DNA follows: TGTGCCAGCAGCTACAGGAGCTCCTACAATGAGCAGTTCTTC. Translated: CASSYRSSYNEQFF.

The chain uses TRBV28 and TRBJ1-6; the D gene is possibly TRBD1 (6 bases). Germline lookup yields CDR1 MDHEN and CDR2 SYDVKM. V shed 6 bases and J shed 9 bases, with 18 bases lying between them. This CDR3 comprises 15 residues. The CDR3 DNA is TGTGCCAGCAGCCTTCTCGAGGGGGGCAGTTCACCCCTCCACTTT. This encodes CASSLLEGGSSPLHF.